The 20 T cell receptor beta chains listed next were all sequenced from one sample in a study of T cells in Graves' hyperthyroidism and ophthalmopathy. TCR beta CDR3 regions were amplified from RNA transcripts. HTBI primers were the set used in a first-round RT-PCR of the TCR CDR3. Using its own MiXCR run on the multiplex PCR reads, TCRdb lists one record per CDR3 protein. The sample carries about 210,000 distinct CDR3 sequences, 15% to 20% recorded once. The sequenced sample consisted of blood. The receptors originated from a man in his fifties with Graves' hyperthyroidism.

This clonotype was seen at least ten times. The chain recombines TRBV3-1 with TRBJ1-1; D remains unclear. Germline CDR1 reads LGHDT; CDR2 reads YNNKEL (reference sequence). CDR3 length: 14 amino acids. V lost 1 base and J 4 bases, leaving 10 bases between the germline ends. The CDR3 region is CASSQGPGGTEAFF. In nucleotides, the CDR3 is TGTGCCAGCAGCCAAGGTCCGGGTGGCACTGAAGCTTTCTTT.

This clonotype was counted at least ten times. V usage is TRBV6-6 and J usage is TRBJ2-3; D is uncertain. Trimming shortened V by 0 bases and J by 5 bases, and 12 bases separated the two germline ends. Germline V gene sequence: CDR1 MNHNY, CDR2 SVGAGI (reference sequence). The CDR3 is made up of 15 amino acids. The CDR3 DNA follows: TGTGCCAGCAGTTACTCGGTAAAGGAAGAAGATACGCAGTATTTT. This translates into CASSYSVKEEDTQYF.

There are many counts of this clonotype. The rearrangement links TRBV28 to TRBJ2-7, with 8 nucleotides matching TRBD2. The ends lost 3 bases at V and 6 bases at J; junction bases unmatched: 4. Germline V gene sequence: CDR1 MDHEN, CDR2 SYDVKM. The CDR3 sequence is 13 residues long. The CDR3 bases are TGTGCCAGCAGTTTGATAGCGGGGTCCGAGCAGTACTTC. This gives the protein CASSLIAGSEQYF. The entire variable domain, with the rest obtained from reference TRBV28 and TRBJ2-7, is as follows: DVKVTQSSRYLVKRTGEKVFLECVQDMDHENMFWYRQDPGLGLRLIYFSYDVKMKEKGDIPEGYSVSREKKERFSLILESASTNQTSMYLCASSLIAGSEQYFGPGTRLTVT.

This clonotype came up many times. The chain uses TRBV20-1 and TRBJ2-7; a possible D gene is TRBD1 (6 bases). Germline loops: CDR1 DFQATT, CDR2 SNEGSKA (reference sequence). This CDR3 has 13 residues. The V and J ends lost 7 bases and 4 bases respectively, with 17 bases between them. CDR3: CSGSQGIGYEQYF. The CDR3, as DNA: TGCAGTGGGAGCCAGGGGATAGGGTACGAGCAGTACTTC.

This clonotype was observed many times. The chain carries TRBV12-3 or TRBV12-4 and TRBJ2-1, with 9 bases fitting TRBD2. The length of the CDR3 is 14 residues. V shed 7 bases and J 8 bases; nucleotides not matched to a gene: 9. The DNA of the CDR3 is TGTGCCAGCATTCCCGGGACTAGCTTTCATGAGCAGTTCTTC. Residues: CASIPGTSFHEQFF.

This clonotype was recorded many times. In DNA, the CDR3 is TGTGCCGGTAGCGGGGCGGGAGAGACCCAGTACTTC. Its translation: CAGSGAGETQYF. The chain has TRBV30 and TRBJ2-5; 8 positions match TRBD2. Trimming cost V 8 bases and J 4 bases; bases outside gene matches: 6. The CDR3 totals 12 residues. The germline CDR1 and CDR2 sequences are GTSNPN and SVGIG (reference sequence).

This chain links TRBV5-4 with TRBJ1-1, with a tentative D call TRBD1 (6 bases). CDR1 is SGHNT, CDR2 YYREEE, per germline (reference sequence). Trimming pared 4 bases from V and 2 bases from J, leaving 12 bases between. The CDR3 is made up of 14 amino acids. The CDR3 bases are TGTGCCAGCAGCCGGGGACAACAAAACACTGAAGCTTTCTTT. Translation: CASSRGQQNTEAFF.

This chain links TRBV2 with TRBJ2-7; 7 bases match TRBD2. The CDR3 contains 13 residues. Germline V gene sequence: CDR1 SNHLY, CDR2 FYNNEI. The V gene end was trimmed by 8 bases and the J gene end by 2 bases; junction bases not matched to a gene: 6. The CDR3 bases are TGTGCCAGCGGCGACAGCGGGGCCTACGAGCAGTACTTC. This codes for CASGDSGAYEQYF. Supplemented by reference TRBV2 and TRBJ2-7, the full variable domain reads EPEVTQTPSHQVTQMGQEVILRCVPISNHLYFYWYRQILGQKVEFLVSFYNNEISEKSEIFDDQFSVERPDGSNFTLKIRSTKLEDSAMYFCASGDSGAYEQYFGPGTRLTVT.

Written as DNA, the CDR3 is TGCAGTGCTAGAGGGCAGGGGGCAGGAAAACTGTTTTTT. Residues: CSARGQGAGKLFF. V and J are TRBV20-1 and TRBJ1-4; 8 bases map to TRBD1. CDR1 and CDR2 (germline): DFQATT, SNEGSKA (reference sequence). Losses at the gene ends were 1 base for V and 10 bases for J; bases not matched to a gene: 5. The CDR3 totals 13 residues.

V usage is TRBV10-3 and J usage is TRBJ2-5; 12 bases align to TRBD2. Germline V gene data show CDR1 as ENHRY and CDR2 as SYGVKD. The CDR3 consists of 17 residues. The ends lost 3 bases at V and 7 bases at J; junction bases unmatched: 12. CDR3 DNA sequence: TGTGCCATCAGTGAAGGGCTGCTAGCGGGAGGGCCGGGGACCCAGTACTTC. Protein product: CAISEGLLAGGPGTQYF.

In its sample, this clonotype was seen many times. The chain's CDR3 is CASSRQIETQYF. The CDR3 DNA reads as TGTGCCAGCTCTCGACAGATAGAGACCCAGTACTTC. This chain uses TRBV18 with TRBJ2-5; possibly TRBD1 for D (5 bases). The length of the CDR3 is 12 residues. V was pared by 6 bases and J by 4 bases, with 9 bases between. Germline V gene sequence: CDR1 KGHSH, CDR2 LQKENI.

In its sample, this clonotype was seen many times. This chain uses TRBV7-2 with TRBJ1-5; tentative D call: TRBD1 (5 bases). The CDR3 sequence is 14 residues long. Germline lookup yields CDR1 SGHTA and CDR2 FQGNSA. V gave up 7 bases and J gave up 0 bases, with 10 bases separating them. CDR3 sequence (DNA): TGTGCCAGCACCGACAGTTATAGCAATCAGCCCCAGCATTTT. It translates to CASTDSYSNQPQHF.

There are a few counts of this clonotype. The genes are TRBV4-1 and TRBJ1-2; 12 positions match TRBD1. The germline V gene has CDR1 MGHRA and CDR2 YSYEKL. The V gene end was trimmed by 1 base and the J gene end by 4 bases; junction bases not matched to a gene: 4. The length of the CDR3 is 16 residues. The DNA for the CDR3 is TGCGCCAGCAGCCAAGCCGGGACAGGGGGCTTCTATGGCTACACCTTC. Its translation is CASSQAGTGGFYGYTF.

This clonotype was seen a single time. It may be a read error: a sequence one base away is much more abundant. The gene calls are TRBV7-2 and TRBJ1-1; no reliable D call. Trimming took 7 bases from V and 0 from J, leaving 9 bases between them. The CDR3 has 13 amino acids. Germline CDR1 reads SGHTA; CDR2 reads FQGNSA. In nucleotides, the CDR3 is TGTGCCAGCAAATTTTACATGAACACTGAAGCTTTCTTT. As protein: CASKFYMNTEAFF.

This clonotype was detected many times. This sequence joins TRBV6-6 and TRBJ2-3; the match to TRBD2 covers 9 bases. The CDR3 covers 16 residues. Germline lookup yields CDR1 MNHNY and CDR2 SVGAGI (reference sequence). The V gene end was trimmed by 0 bases and the J gene end by 5 bases; junction bases not matched to a gene: 6. In nucleotides, the CDR3 is TGTGCCAGCAGTTACTCGATAGCGGGAGTGGAAGATACGCAGTATTTT. It is translated as CASSYSIAGVEDTQYF.

This clonotype was seen ten or more times. The chain employs TRBV6-1 and TRBJ2-6, with D unclear. Germline CDR1 is MNHNS and CDR2 is SASEGT. Trimming shortened V by 7 bases and J by 2 bases, and 9 bases separated the two germline ends. The CDR3 totals 14 residues. In DNA form, the CDR3 reads TGTGCCAGCACGAAGGTTCCTGGGGCCAACGTCCTGACTTTC. This translates into CASTKVPGANVLTF.

At least ten counts were recorded for this clonotype. The genes are TRBV5-1 and TRBJ1-5; the D gene is possibly TRBD1 (5 bases). The CDR3 has 15 amino acids. With 3 bases removed from V and 1 base from J, the gap between germline ends came to 11 bases. Germline CDR1 and CDR2: SGHRS and YFSETQ. This chain's CDR3 is CASSWDGMSNQPQHF. In DNA form, the CDR3 reads TGCGCCAGCAGCTGGGACGGGATGAGCAATCAGCCCCAGCATTTT.

This chain links TRBV7-8 with TRBJ2-2; D may correspond to TRBD1 or TRBD2 (6 bases each). The CDR3 totals 16 residues. The germline gives CDR1 SGHVS, CDR2 FQNEAQ. Trimming left V 5 bases short and J 4 bases short, with 17 bases between. This chain's CDR3 is CASSPMARGATGELFF. CDR3 DNA sequence: TGTGCCAGCAGCCCCATGGCAAGGGGGGCCACCGGGGAGCTGTTTTTT.

This clonotype was detected a few times. DNA for the CDR3: TGTGCCAGCAGCTATTGGACTAGCGGGATATACAATGAGCAGTTCTTC. Protein sequence: CASSYWTSGIYNEQFF. V usage is TRBV7-2 and J usage is TRBJ2-1; TRBD2 matches at 12 bases. The CDR3 is 16 amino acids. Germline CDR1 and CDR2: SGHTA and FQGNSA. J was trimmed by 4 bases and V by 4 bases; bases with no gene match: 5.

This clonotype was counted many times. This chain links TRBV7-9 with TRBJ1-1; no firm D call. The CDR3 extends over 13 amino acids. Between the trimmed V and J ends, which lost 4 bases and 4 bases, there was a span of 10 bases. Germline CDR1 is SEHNR and CDR2 is FQNEAQ (reference sequence). CDR3 region: CASSWVSSTEAFF. The CDR3 DNA reads TGTGCCAGCAGCTGGGTCTCGAGCACTGAAGCTTTCTTT.